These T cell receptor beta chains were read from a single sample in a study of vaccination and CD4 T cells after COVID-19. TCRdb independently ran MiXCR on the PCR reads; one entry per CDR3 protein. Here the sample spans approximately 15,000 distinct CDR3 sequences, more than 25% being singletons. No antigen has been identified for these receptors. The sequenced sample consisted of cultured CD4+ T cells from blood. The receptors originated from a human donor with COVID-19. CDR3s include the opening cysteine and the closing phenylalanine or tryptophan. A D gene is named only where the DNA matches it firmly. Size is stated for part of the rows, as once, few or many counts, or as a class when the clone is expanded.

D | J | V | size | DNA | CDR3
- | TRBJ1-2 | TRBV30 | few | TGTGCCTGGAAAGGCTACACCTTC | CAWKGYTF
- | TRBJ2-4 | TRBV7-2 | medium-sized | TGTGCCAGCAGCTTGAGGGACCTCGGCATTCAGTACTTC | CASSLRDLGIQYF
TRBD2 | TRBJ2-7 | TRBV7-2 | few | TGTGCCAGCAGCTTAGGGGGGGGGTCCCCTACTTGGGAGCAGTACTTC | CASSLGGGSPTWEQYF
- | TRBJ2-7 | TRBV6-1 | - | TGTGCCAGCAGCAGGGAAACAGTCATACCCTCCTACGAGCAGTACTTC | CASSRETVIPSYEQYF
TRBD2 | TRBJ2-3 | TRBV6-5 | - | TGTGCCAGCAGAGACTCGCGGGGGGGAAACACAGATACGCAGTATTTT | CASRDSRGGNTDTQYF
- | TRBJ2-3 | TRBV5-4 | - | TGTGCCAGCAGCCCACCGGGGTCGCGGGGGCCCACAGATACGCAGTATTTT | CASSPPGSRGPTDTQYF
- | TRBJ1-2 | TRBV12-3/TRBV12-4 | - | TGTGCCAGCAGTTTGGGGGGGGCGTCCGCCTATGGCTACACCTTC | CASSLGGASAYGYTF
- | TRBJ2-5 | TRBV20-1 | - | TGCAGTGCTAGAGATCTGAATCACCAAGAGACCCAGTACTTC | CSARDLNHQETQYF
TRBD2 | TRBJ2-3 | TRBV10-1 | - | TGCGCCAGCACCGAAGCGGGGTTCGGGGATACGCAGTATTTT | CASTEAGFGDTQYF
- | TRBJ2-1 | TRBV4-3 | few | TGCGCCAGCAGCGGGGGACGGCCCGAAAATGAGCAGTTCTTC | CASSGGRPENEQFF
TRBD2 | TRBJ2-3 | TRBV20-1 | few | TGCAGTGCGGGACCGAGCGGGGGGGCCGGAGATACGCAGTATTTT | CSAGPSGGAGDTQYF
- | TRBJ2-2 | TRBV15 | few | TGTGCCACCAGCAGAGAGTTGCGGGTGAACACCGGGGAGCTGTTTTTT | CATSRELRVNTGELFF
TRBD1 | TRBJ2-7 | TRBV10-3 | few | TGTGCCATCACCGGGACAGACTCCTACGAGCAGTACTTC | CAITGTDSYEQYF
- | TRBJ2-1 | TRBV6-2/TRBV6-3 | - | TGTGCCAGCATTCTCTCCTTGCGGAGAGGCTCCTACAATGAGCAGTTCTTC | CASILSLRRGSYNEQFF
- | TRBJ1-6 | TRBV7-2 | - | TGTGCCAGCAGCTCCCAGGGGTTTAATTCACCCCTCCACTTT | CASSSQGFNSPLHF
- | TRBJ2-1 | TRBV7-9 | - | TGTGCCAGCAGCCCCCGGGACCCCCGTACTGAGCAGTTCTTC | CASSPRDPRTEQFF
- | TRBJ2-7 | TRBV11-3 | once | TGTGCCAGCAGCTTAGAGGGGAGGTCCTACGAGCAGTACTTC | CASSLEGRSYEQYF
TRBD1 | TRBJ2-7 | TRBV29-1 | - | TGCAGCGCCGGGACAGGGTCCTCCTACGAGCAGTACTTC | CSAGTGSSYEQYF
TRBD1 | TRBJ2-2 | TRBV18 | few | TGTGCCAGCTCACCACCGGGACAGAGAAACACCGGGGAGCTGTTTTTT | CASSPPGQRNTGELFF
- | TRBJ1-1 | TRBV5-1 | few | TGCGCCAGCAGCTTACAGGCCCAGAACACTGAAGCTTTCTTT | CASSLQAQNTEAFF
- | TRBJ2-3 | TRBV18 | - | TGTGCCAGCTCAAACATGGCGCGGGGGCGCACAGATACGCAGTATTTT | CASSNMARGRTDTQYF
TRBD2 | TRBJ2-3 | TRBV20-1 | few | TGCAGTGCTAGGCGGCCAGCGGGGAAGGCAGATACGCAGTATTTT | CSARRPAGKADTQYF
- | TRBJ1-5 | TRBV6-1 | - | TGTGCCAGTCGGAATGGGGGTCAGCCCCAGCATTTT | CASRNGGQPQHF
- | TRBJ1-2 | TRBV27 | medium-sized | TGTGCCAGCAGTTTAGGTGGGGTAGACTATGGCTACACCTTC | CASSLGGVDYGYTF
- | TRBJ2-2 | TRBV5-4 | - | TGTGCCAGCAGCTCCCCAACCCCGAGTACCGGGGAGCTGTTTTTT | CASSSPTPSTGELFF
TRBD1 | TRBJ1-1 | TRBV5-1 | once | TGCGCCAGCAGGCAGGGGGCGAGGGGTAAGGACACTGAAGCTTTCTTT | CASRQGARGKDTEAFF
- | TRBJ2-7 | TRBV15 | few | TGTGCCACCAGCAGAGATCCCGGAACCTACGAGCAGTACTTC | CATSRDPGTYEQYF
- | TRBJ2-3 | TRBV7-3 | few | TGTGCCAGCAGCTCACCCAGTGCAGATACGCAGTATTTT | CASSSPSADTQYF
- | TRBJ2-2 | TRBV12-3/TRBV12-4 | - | TGTGCCAGCAGTTTAGGGGGGGGCCGGAACACCGGGGAGCTGTTTTTT | CASSLGGGRNTGELFF
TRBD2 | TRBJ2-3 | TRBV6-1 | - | TGTGCCAGCAGTCCCCTCTCCGCGGCGGGGGGAGCAGATACGCAGTATTTT | CASSPLSAAGGADTQYF
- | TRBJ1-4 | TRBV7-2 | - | TGTGCCAGCAGCTTAGTCCACCGAAGGGCCGGGAATGAAAAACTGTTTTTT | CASSLVHRRAGNEKLFF
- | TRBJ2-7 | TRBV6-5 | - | TGTGCCAGCAGTTACTCCGGGGGACGCGAGCAGTACTTC | CASSYSGGREQYF
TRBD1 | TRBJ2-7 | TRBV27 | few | TGTGCCAGCGTCGGGACAGGGGGTAACTACGAGCAGTACTTC | CASVGTGGNYEQYF
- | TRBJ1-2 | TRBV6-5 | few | TGTGCCAGCAGTTCGAATCAGAACCCGGGCTACACCTTC | CASSSNQNPGYTF
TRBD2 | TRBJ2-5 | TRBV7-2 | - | TGTGCCAGCAGGCTAGCGGGGGGGGAAGAGACCCAGTACTTC | CASRLAGGEETQYF
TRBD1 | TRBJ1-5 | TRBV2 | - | TGTGCCAGCAGTGAAGCGCTTCGGCCAGGGGGCGCAAGAAATCAGCCCCAGCATTTT | CASSEALRPGGARNQPQHF
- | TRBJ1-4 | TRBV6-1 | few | TGTGCCAGCAGCAACTCTCAGGGAGAAAAACTGTTTTTT | CASSNSQGEKLFF
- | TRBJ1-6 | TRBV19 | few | TGTGCCAGTAGTAACAAAGTTATGAATTCACCCCTCCACTTT | CASSNKVMNSPLHF
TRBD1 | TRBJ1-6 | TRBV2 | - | TGTGCCAGCAGGCCGGACAGGTCAGCACCCCTCCACTTT | CASRPDRSAPLHF
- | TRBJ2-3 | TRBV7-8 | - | TGTGCCAGCAGCTTAGGGGGGGTACCCAGCGATACGCAGTATTTT | CASSLGGVPSDTQYF
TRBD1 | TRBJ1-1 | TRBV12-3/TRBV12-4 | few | TGTGCCAGCAGTTCCCCCCGGACAGGGCTTACTGAAGCTTTCTTT | CASSSPRTGLTEAFF
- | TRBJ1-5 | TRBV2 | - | TGTGCCACGAAGGGTCGGGCGGGGGGTCAGCCCCAGCATTTT | CATKGRAGGQPQHF
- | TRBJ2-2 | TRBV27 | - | TGTGCCAGCAGTTTCTGGGGGGTGAACACCGGGGAGCTGTTTTTT | CASSFWGVNTGELFF
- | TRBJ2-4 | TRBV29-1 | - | TGCAGCGTTTCGAGGGAGTCGAAAAACATTCAGTACTTC | CSVSRESKNIQYF
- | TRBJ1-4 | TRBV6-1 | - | TGTGCCAGCAGTGATATGGGTTATAATGAAAAACTGTTTTTT | CASSDMGYNEKLFF
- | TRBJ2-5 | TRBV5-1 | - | TGCGCCAGCTCACTGGTGGGGGGACACGCGGAGACCCAGTACTTC | CASSLVGGHAETQYF
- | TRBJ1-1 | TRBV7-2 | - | TGTGCCAGCAGCATGGACCGGTCGCTTGGGGGCTTT | CASSMDRSLGGF
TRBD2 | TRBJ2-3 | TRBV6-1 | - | TGTGCCAGCATGGGGGCGGGGGGGCGCGGAGATACGCAGTATTTT | CASMGAGGRGDTQYF
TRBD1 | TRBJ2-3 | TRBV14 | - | TGTGCCAGCAGCCAGGACAGGGGGCTGACAGATACGCAGTATTTT | CASSQDRGLTDTQYF
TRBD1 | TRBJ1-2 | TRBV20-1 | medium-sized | TGCAGTGCTAATCAACAGGGGAGCCTAAATGGCTACACCTTC | CSANQQGSLNGYTF
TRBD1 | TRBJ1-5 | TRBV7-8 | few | TGTGCCAGCAGCTTCGCGAAGGGCAGGGGGTCGCAGCCCCAGCATTTT | CASSFAKGRGSQPQHF
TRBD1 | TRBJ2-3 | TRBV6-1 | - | TGTGCCAGCAGTAGATCTACAGGGGGCGCAGCGGCAGATACGCAGTATTTT | CASSRSTGGAAADTQYF
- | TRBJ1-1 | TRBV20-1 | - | TGCAGTGCCCCGAGCGGGTTCCACACTGAAGCTTTCTTT | CSAPSGFHTEAFF
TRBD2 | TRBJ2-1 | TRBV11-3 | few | TGTGCCAGCAGCTTAGGGGTCTTAGCGGGGGTGAACTACAATGAGCAGTTCTTC | CASSLGVLAGVNYNEQFF
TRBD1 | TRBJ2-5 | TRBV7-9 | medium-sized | TGTGCCAGCAGCCGGCCCGGGACAGTCGAAGAGACCCAGTACTTC | CASSRPGTVEETQYF
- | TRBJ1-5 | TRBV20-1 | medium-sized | TGCAGTGCTACATTGGGGAGCAGCAATCAGCCCCAGCATTTT | CSATLGSSNQPQHF
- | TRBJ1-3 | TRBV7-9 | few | TGTGCCAGCAGCTTATTGGGGGACATAAGCTCTGGAAACACCATATATTTT | CASSLLGDISSGNTIYF
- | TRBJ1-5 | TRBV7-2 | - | TGTGCCAGCAGCTTCTCTGGGGTCAATCAGCCCCAGCATTTT | CASSFSGVNQPQHF
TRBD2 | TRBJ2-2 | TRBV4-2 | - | TGTGCCAGCAGCCAACTCCTAGCGGCTAACACCGGGGAGCTGTTTTTT | CASSQLLAANTGELFF